What follows are 2 T cell receptor beta chains derived from one specimen sequenced in a study of long-term antiretroviral therapy in people with HIV (dated by TCRdb to between 2021 and 2024). Sequencing of the TRB variable region was done with the immunoSEQ hsTCRB v3.0 assay at survey level resolution. This immuneACCESS table, as held by TCRdb, lists in-frame sequences with V and J called but not all clones. Of the missing ones, under half trace to an unresolved V gene in checked studies; the others have no known cause. Present in this sample are roughly 20,000 clones, roughly four fifths of which were seen just once. In total, the top ten clones hold 6.5% to 7.5% of the sample. The specimen comprised unsorted PBMCs, sampled 1.5 years after starting antiretroviral therapy. Source of these receptors: a man younger than 45 with HIV.

The chain carries TRBV6-5 and TRBJ2-5; 9 bases map to TRBD1. Germline CDR1 and CDR2: MNHEY and SVGAGI. J lost 5 bases, V lost 9 bases, and 10 bases had no gene match. The CDR3 is 14 amino acids. The CDR3 DNA sequence: TGTGCCAGTCAACAGGGGGCGGGATTGGAGACCCAGTACTTC. It codes for CASQQGAGLETQYF.

The chain is built from TRBV29-1 and TRBJ2-7; TRBD2 matches at 9 bases. Germline V lookup: CDR1 SQVTM, CDR2 ANQGSEA. Trimming cost V 4 bases and J 1 base; bases outside gene matches: 5. This CDR3 is 14 amino acids long. The CDR3 nucleotides are TGCAGCGTTGGCGGGAGCGGGGGGTCCTACGAGCAGTACTTC. This encodes CSVGGSGGSYEQYF.